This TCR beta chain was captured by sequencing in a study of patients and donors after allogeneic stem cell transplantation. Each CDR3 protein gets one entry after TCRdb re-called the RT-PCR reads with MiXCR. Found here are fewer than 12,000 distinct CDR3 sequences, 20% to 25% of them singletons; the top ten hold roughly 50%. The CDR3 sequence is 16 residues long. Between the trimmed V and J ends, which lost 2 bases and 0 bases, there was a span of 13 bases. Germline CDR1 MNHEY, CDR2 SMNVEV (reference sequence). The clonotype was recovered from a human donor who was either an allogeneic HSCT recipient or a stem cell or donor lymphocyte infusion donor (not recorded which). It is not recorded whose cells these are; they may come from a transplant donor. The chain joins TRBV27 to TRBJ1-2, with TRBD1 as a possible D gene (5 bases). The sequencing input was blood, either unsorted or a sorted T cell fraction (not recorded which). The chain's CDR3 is CASSLRQQPANYGYTF. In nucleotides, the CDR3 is TGTGCCAGCAGTTTACGACAGCAACCCGCTAACTATGGCTACACCTTC.